A selection of T cell receptor beta chains follows, all from one sample in a study of blood T cell repertoires in COVID-19. Method: immunoSEQ multiplex PCR; TCRdb's copy keeps in-frame clones and lacks some. Here the sample spans approximately 130,000 clones, around 87% being singletons. Source material: peripheral blood. The source of these receptors is a woman aged 45-59 years who had recovered from COVID-19. The CDR3 runs from the conserved cysteine through the conserved F or W. A D gene is named only where the DNA matches it firmly. Clone size, where shown, is once, few, many, or a class for clones that have expanded.

V	size	D	J	length	CDR3	DNA
TRBV2	NA	TRBD2	TRBJ2-5	16	CASSFGTSGGQETQYF	TGTGCCAGCAGTTTTGGGACTAGCGGGGGCCAAGAGACCCAGTACTTC
TRBV3-1/TRBV3-2	NA	TRBD1	TRBJ1-2	16	CASSQNRDRNNYGYTF	TGTGCCAGCAGCCAAAACCGGGACAGAAATAACTATGGCTACACCTTC
TRBV15	few	NA	TRBJ2-1	16	CATSRDQGLWGNEQFF	TGTGCCACCAGCAGAGATCAGGGGCTTTGGGGCAATGAGCAGTTCTTC
TRBV7-9	NA	TRBD1	TRBJ1-2	14	CASSPQGVGYGYTF	TGTGCCAGCAGCCCGCAGGGGGTGGGTTATGGCTACACCTTC
TRBV3-1/TRBV3-2	NA	NA	TRBJ1-4	16	CASSQDAGPGVEKLFF	TGTGCCAGCAGCCAAGACGCGGGACCCGGTGTTGAAAAACTGTTTTTT
TRBV30	NA	NA	TRBJ2-2	15	CAWSVGVRYTGELFF	TGTGCCTGGAGTGTCGGGGTACGGTACACCGGGGAGCTGTTTTTT
TRBV10-2	NA	NA	TRBJ2-2	13	CASKGGAGGELFF	TGCGCCAGCAAAGGGGGGGCCGGCGGGGAGCTGTTTTTT
TRBV7-2	NA	TRBD2	TRBJ2-7	14	CASSRTSGTYEQYF	TGTGCCAGCAGCCGGACTAGCGGAACCTACGAGCAGTACTTC
TRBV4-2	once	NA	TRBJ1-1	15	CASSQGATLNTEAFF	TGTGCCAGCAGCCAAGGAGCCACCCTGAACACTGAAGCTTTCTTT
TRBV3-1/TRBV3-2	NA	NA	TRBJ2-2	15	CASSQVGLGTGELFF	TGTGCCAGCAGCCAAGTGGGGCTCGGGACCGGGGAGCTGTTTTTT
TRBV30	NA	TRBD1	TRBJ1-4	13	CAWSDRGREKLFF	TGTGCCTGGAGTGACAGGGGGCGTGAAAAACTGTTTTTT
TRBV30	NA	NA	TRBJ2-7	12	CAWSGGRYEQYF	TGTGCCTGGAGCGGGGGAAGATACGAGCAGTACTTC
TRBV6-1	NA	NA	TRBJ2-1	13	CASSEDRGGEQFF	TGTGCCAGCAGTGAAGACAGGGGGGGGGAGCAGTTCTTC
TRBV4-3	NA	TRBD1	TRBJ1-2	16	CASSQARTGEGYGYTF	TGCGCCAGCAGCCAAGCCCGGACAGGGGAAGGGTATGGCTACACCTTC
TRBV19	NA	TRBD1	TRBJ2-1	13	CATGQARYNEQFF	TGTGCCACTGGACAGGCCCGATACAATGAGCAGTTCTTC
TRBV18	NA	NA	TRBJ1-1	14	CASSTTGRNTEAFF	TGTGCCAGCTCGACTACGGGCAGGAACACTGAAGCTTTCTTT
TRBV7-3	NA	TRBD1	TRBJ2-5	15	CASSLGDRYQETQYF	TGTGCCAGCAGCTTAGGGGACAGGTACCAAGAGACCCAGTACTTC